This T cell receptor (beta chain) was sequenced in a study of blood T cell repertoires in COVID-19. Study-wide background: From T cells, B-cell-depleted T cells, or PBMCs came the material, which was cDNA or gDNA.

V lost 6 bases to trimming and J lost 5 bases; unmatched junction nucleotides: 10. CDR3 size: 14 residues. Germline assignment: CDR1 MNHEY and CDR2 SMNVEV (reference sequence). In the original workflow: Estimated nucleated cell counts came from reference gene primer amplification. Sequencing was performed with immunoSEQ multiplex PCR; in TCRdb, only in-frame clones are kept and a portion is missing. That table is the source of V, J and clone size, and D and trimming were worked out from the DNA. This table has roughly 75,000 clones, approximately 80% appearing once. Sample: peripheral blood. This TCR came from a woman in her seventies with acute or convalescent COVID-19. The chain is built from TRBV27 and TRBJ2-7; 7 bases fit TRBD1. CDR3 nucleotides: TGTGCCAGCAGCTCCCGACAGGGTACCAACGAGCAGTACTTC. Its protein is CASSSRQGTNEQYF.